The subject of this entry is one T cell receptor (beta chain). Its antigen remains unidentified. These data belong to a study of CD8+CD57+ T cells in acquired aplastic anemia. Study observations and caveats: CD8+ Simpson's diversity in patients was not significantly different from that in controls.

The template used for profiling TCR beta VDJ and CDR3 was genomic DNA. A single record per CDR3 protein comes from TCRdb applying MiXCR to the reads. The sample contains 400,000 to 500,000 distinct CDR3 sequences, 55% to 75% of which appear only once. Sequencing was done on a sample of sorted CD4+, CD8+, or CD8+CD57+ T cells (not recorded which) from PBMCs. This clonotype originated in a human donor in good health, serving as a control.

The CDR3 sequence: CATSREWAGGSHEQFF. The CDR3 bases are TGTGCCACCAGCAGAGAATGGGCGGGGGGGTCCCATGAGCAGTTCTTC. V usage is TRBV15 and J usage is TRBJ2-1; 9 nucleotides align to TRBD2. With 0 bases clipped from V and 8 bases from J, the junction kept 8 bases outside the gene matches. This CDR3 spans 16 amino acids. Germline CDR1 and CDR2: LNHNV and YYDKDF (reference sequence).